This T cell receptor beta chain was obtained from a study of PD-L1 blockade in urothelial cancer (dated by TCRdb to 2016 to 2017). At the level of the whole study: Every patient began therapy at some point between 2013 and 2015 and was given atezolizumab 1,200 mg intravenously every 3 weeks. TCR sequencing covered pretreatment tumor samples and matched, serially collected peripheral blood taken before and after atezolizumab treatment. An ECOG performance status of 0 or 1 was recorded for the patients, and 0 to 3 prior chemotherapy regimens had been received by the patients. Durable clinical benefit was achieved by nine patients but not by the remaining 20. Progression-free survival longer than 6 months counted as durable clinical benefit, and TCR features were additionally tested against both progression-free and overall survival. Blood samples gave median yields of approximately 130,000 T cells and more than 80,000 unique TCRs, along with a median clonality of approximately 0.084. Blood samples were analyzed at two time points: 3 weeks after treatment start (second dose) and 6 weeks after treatment start. Pretreatment blood TCR-seq was available for about 30 patients, at least one posttreatment blood collection was obtained for roughly 24 patients, and tumor TCR-seq was available for roughly 24 patients. Twenty-five of 29 patients were identified as males with urothelial cancer of bladder origin, and a prior smoking history was reported by 18 of 29 patients. Somatic, immune and clinical correlates of response to PD-L1 blockade with atezolizumab in urothelial cancer were the focus of an exploratory multi-omic analysis. Whole exome sequencing and RNA sequencing of pretreatment tumors were performed alongside TCR sequencing in the same patients.

Interpreted using the paper, the time point label stands for: pretreatment peripheral blood. A total of around 30 patients with locally advanced or metastatic urothelial carcinoma, treated at Memorial Sloan Kettering on a trial protocol, made up the cohort. Peripheral blood mononuclear cells were collected pretreatment and during treatment, with between 1 and 8 total time points per patient. The Qiagen DNeasy Blood extraction kit was used to purify genomic DNA from total PBMCs and from tumor samples. Collected pretreatment and during treatment, PBMCs were isolated and stored as previously described. A note on this clone: The antigen it recognizes is unknown. Base qualities are not recorded, but no much larger clone differs from it by a single base.

From the germline V gene (reference sequence), CDR1 is PRHDT and CDR2 is FYEKMQ. V gives up 5 bases and J gives up 1 base, and the segment between their germline ends measures 10 bases. Spanning cysteine to phenylalanine, the CDR3 consists of 14 amino acids. Only CDR3 DNA is held: 42 bases, read in frame from base 1. Results the study describes overall, beyond this receptor: A pretreatment peripheral blood TCR clonality below the median was linked to improved progression-free and overall survival. Among patients with durable benefit, tumor-associated TCR clones showed greater expansion in peripheral blood 3 weeks after treatment started (n ≈ 21, p = 0.022). Because of the small sample size (n of about 30) and the many exploratory analyses performed, the results are intended to be regarded as hypothesis-generating.

Synthetic TCR analog templates were spiked into each PCR so that absolute template abundance could be estimated from read counts. The immunoSEQ assay used bias-controlled V and J gene primers to amplify TCRbeta CDR3 regions from genomic DNA. Sequencing of rearranged TCRbeta segments was performed at approximately 20X coverage. In the original analysis: Clustering was used to correct sequencing errors, and CDR3s were annotated against IMGT so that V, D and J genes could be assigned. Only productive TCRbeta rearrangements were used in downstream analyses, excluding out-of-frame or stop-codon sequences. Clonality was computed as one minus Shannon entropy normalized by the log of the number of unique productive sequences. Clones differing between time points or between blood and tumor were identified using Fisher's exact test with Benjamini-Hochberg correction, with an adjusted p below 0.01 applied as the threshold. TCRdb obtained this table from immuneACCESS and retained in-frame rearrangements with V and J assigned. These tables miss some clones; where compared with another copy, unresolved V genes account for less than half of the shortfall, and the remainder is unexplained. Clone size and V and J calls were adopted from that table, with D and trimming inferred from the DNA. A total of tens of thousands of clones appear in this sample, 84% of them only once. Around a tenth of the sample is in the top ten clones.

The clonotype was recovered from a woman between 65 and 79 years old with urothelial cancer. The chain is assembled from TRBV13 and TRBJ2-3; TRBD1 is a weak D gene call, 6 bases matching. The sample in question was PBMCs, obtained around atezolizumab (anti-PD-L1) treatment. CDR3 sequence: CASSPGERTDTQYF. In nucleotide form, the sequence is TGTGCCAGCAGCCCAGGGGAACGCACAGATACGCAGTATTTT.